This T cell receptor beta chain was recorded in a study of PD-1 blockade in classical Hodgkin lymphoma. As for the study in general: Nivolumab was given intravenously to patients at 3 mg/kg every 2 weeks.

Overall study results and limits: Complete responders possessed baseline diversity comparable to newly diagnosed patients.

The length of the CDR3 is 16 residues. The V end lost 0 bases, the J end lost 4 bases, and 16 bases lay between the germline ends. Germline V gene sequence: CDR1 GTSNPN, CDR2 SVGIG (reference sequence). Indicated time point: cycle 4 day 1 (C4D1), after 6 weeks of nivolumab. All the patients suffered relapse after autologous stem cell transplantation, and brentuximab vedotin exposure differed. As for this clone: The antigen is unknown.

Here immunoSEQ multiplex PCR was the method, and the copy in TCRdb shows in-frame clones only, minus some. The data contain about 90,000 clones, about nine tenths of them singletons. This clonotype originated in a human donor with classical Hodgkin lymphoma. The sequenced sample was peripheral blood mononuclear cells (PBMCs), obtained before the fourth cycle of nivolumab. The V call is TRBV30, the J call TRBJ1-5; possible D gene TRBD1, 6 bases. In DNA form, the CDR3 reads TGTGCCTGGAGTGTTACCGGGGGCGCGGGGAATCAGCCCCAGCATTTT. As protein: CAWSVTGGAGNQPQHF.